This TCR beta chain was recorded in a study of post-analysis software for immune sequencing data (dated by TCRdb to the mid-2010s). About the full investigation: Relapsing-remitting, secondary progressive and progressive-relapsing multiple sclerosis were recorded as disease courses, and subtype annotation was lacking for some patients. Patient repertoires were compared against roughly 10 previously published healthy control repertoires from donors aged about 6 to 26 years. A subset of samples was prepared in parallel using single-end sample barcoding, then pooled and co-amplified after Illumina adapter ligation.

To demonstrate the VDJtools post-analysis software, the study profiled TCR beta repertoires from the peripheral blood of about 13 young patients with multiple sclerosis. The multiple sclerosis patients were children and adolescents ranging in age from about 6 to 17 years. Comments on this clonotype: Its antigen specificity is not known. The sample holds no much larger clone one base away, and base qualities are not on file.

Results and caveats for the whole study, not just this receptor: Significantly higher frequencies in patients than in controls were found for roughly five TRBV segments, including TRBV5-6, TRBV5-1 and TRBV20-1. Normalized Chao1 diversity was significantly lower in multiple sclerosis patients than controls, suggesting substantial peripheral T-cell clonal expansion. Direct clustering with F measure revealed strong co-clustering of samples prepared in the same batch, which led to a batch-effect correction. The multiple sclerosis patient group was slightly younger than the control group.

The receptor library was made with PCR. Sequencing used an Illumina HiSeq 2500. To reduce PCR and sequencing biases, unique molecular identifiers were built into the TCR beta cDNA libraries. Per 1 to 10 million input T cells, roughly 500,000 cDNA molecules were obtained, such that each molecule approximated one T cell. The patient libraries were prepared and sequenced using the same protocol as the earlier healthy control dataset. Within a given batch, samples were prepared together, multiplexed and sequenced on the same HiSeq lane. Under the source paper's analysis protocol: MIGEC was used to process the raw barcoded reads, and molecular identifier groups with only a single read were discarded before consensus assembly and CDR3 extraction. Clonotype tables were post-analysed with VDJtools, and diversity was normalized by down-sampling all datasets to the smallest sample size. Repertoire overlap clustering matched CDR3 amino acid but not nucleotide sequences to correct batch-related cross-sample contamination. TCRdb applied fastp at Q25 and MiXCR to the public reads, then kept only in-frame beta chains. Here each entry gathers all rows of one CDR3 protein and keeps the most common genes and DNA. TCRdb's processing, not the study's, gives the V and J calls here. The sample table shows about 460,000 distinct CDR3 sequences, and roughly 45% are seen once. Over 10% of the sample is held by the ten biggest clonotypes.

Spanning cysteine to phenylalanine, the CDR3 consists of 14 amino acids. The DNA shown is the 42-base CDR3, in frame from base 1. V trim: 5 bases; J trim: 8 bases; unmatched bases: 5. This receptor was taken from a girl under 18 with multiple sclerosis. Sequences were obtained from blood. The V and J segments used are TRBV12-3 or TRBV12-4 and TRBJ1-4; 10 nucleotides in the junction match TRBD1. The DNA sequence reads TGTGCCAGCAGTAGACAGGGGGCTGGAGAAAAACTGTTTTTT. The resulting protein is CASSRQGAGEKLFF.